Listed below are T cell receptor beta chains from one sample, sequenced in a study of brain T cells in children with intractable seizures. Data came from immunoSEQ multiplex PCR; TCRdb stores just in-frame clones and leaves some out. This sample has under 150,000 clones, with roughly 94% found just once. The sample in question was peripheral blood, obtained at surgery. These receptors all stem from a boy younger than two with hemimegalencephaly and intractable seizures. Both conserved end residues are part of each CDR3. D genes are given only for firm matches.

j_call d_call v_call cdr3_aa
TRBJ1-1 . TRBV4-1 CASSPIRARGTEAFF
TRBJ2-7 TRBD1 TRBV7-2 CASSLVPGQGYEQYF
TRBJ2-7 . TRBV4-1 CASSPRRATSYEQYF
TRBJ2-6 . TRBV23-1 CASSQCRDPSSGANVLTF
TRBJ2-7 . TRBV5-4 CASTSPPSYEQYF
TRBJ1-3 . TRBV28 CASHNQGGPGNTIYF
TRBJ2-3 TRBD2 TRBV4-1 CASSRRGLASTDTQYF
TRBJ2-5 . TRBV7-9 CASSLAPRLQETQYF
TRBJ1-5 . TRBV28 CASSLLSGTGSNQPQHF
TRBJ2-5 TRBD1 TRBV6-5 CASSYEYRGQETQYF
TRBJ2-7 . TRBV6-7 CASSSEYEQYF
TRBJ1-2 . TRBV5-4 CASSSQGGGNYGYTF
TRBJ2-7 . TRBV7-8 CASSHDKTGLYEQYF
TRBJ1-1 . TRBV6-1 CASSEALTLAEAFF